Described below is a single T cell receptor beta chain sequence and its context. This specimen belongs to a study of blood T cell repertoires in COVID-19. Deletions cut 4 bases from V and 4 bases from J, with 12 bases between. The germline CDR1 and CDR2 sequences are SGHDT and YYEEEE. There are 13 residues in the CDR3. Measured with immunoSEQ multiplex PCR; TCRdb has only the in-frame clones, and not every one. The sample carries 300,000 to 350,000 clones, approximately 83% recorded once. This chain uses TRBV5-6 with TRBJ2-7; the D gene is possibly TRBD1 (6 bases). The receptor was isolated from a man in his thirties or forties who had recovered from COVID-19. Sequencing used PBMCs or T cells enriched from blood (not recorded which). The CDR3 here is CASSHRVGYEQYF. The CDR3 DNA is TGTGCCAGCAGCCACAGGGTGGGTTACGAGCAGTACTTC.